Listed here is a single T cell receptor beta chain. Method: immunoSEQ multiplex PCR; TCRdb's copy keeps in-frame clones and lacks some. The table includes about 400,000 clones, roughly 87% detected once. This record comes from a study of blood T cell repertoires in COVID-19. CDR3 length equals 15 residues. Per the germline V gene, CDR1 is MNHEY and CDR2 is SVGAGI. V gave up 2 bases and J gave up 3 bases; unmatched junction bases: 6. This TCR derives from a woman under 40 who had recovered from COVID-19. This sequence joins TRBV6-5 and TRBJ2-5; TRBD1 aligns across 7 bases. The specimen sequenced was PBMCs or T cells enriched from blood (not recorded which). This CDR3 is CASSYEGADEETQYF. The CDR3 DNA follows: TGTGCCAGCAGTTACGAGGGGGCGGATGAAGAGACCCAGTACTTC.